This record covers a single TCR beta chain. Its target is not known. Sample-barcoded 5' priming and a J-beta primer mix drove a second PCR of roughly 6 to 12 cycles. Each sample provided no less than 2.5 million CDR3-containing paired-end reads. MiXCR, run by TCRdb on the 5' RACE reads, gives a single entry per CDR3 protein. Among hundreds of thousands of distinct CDR3 sequences, roughly 40% were seen once, and the ten largest hold roughly 13%. Trimming stripped 2 bases from V and 4 bases from J, with 7 bases between. CDR1 KGHDR and CDR2 SFDVKD come from the germline V gene. This CDR3 contains 13 residues. The data were taken from a study of blood T cells in healthy people across ages. All donors came from Russia, were Caucasian and healthy, and spanned ages about 6 to 100. Study-wide findings and caveats: Roughly linear age-related decline in beta diversity appeared, significant by age about 40.

The receptor comes from a man between 18 and 29 years old in good health. The sample was blood. The chain is built from TRBV24-1 and TRBJ1-1; TRBD1 might be the D (5 bases). This CDR3 is CATSDYQGTEAFF. CDR3 sequence (DNA): TGTGCCACCAGTGATTACCAGGGCACTGAAGCTTTCTTT.